Below are 32 T cell receptor beta chains sequenced from a single sample in a study of cytomegalovirus exposure and HLA in healthy donors. The protocol was immunoSEQ multiplex PCR, while the TCRdb copy is restricted to in-frame clones and leaves out a portion. The sample includes a few hundred thousand clones, 65% to 85% of them seen just once. The source material was PBMCs. The receptors were gathered from a woman between 25 and 40 years old in good health and CMV-seropositive.

The rearrangement uses TRBV29-1 and TRBJ2-3; 11 nucleotides match TRBD2. V was pared by 5 bases and J by 5 bases, with 12 bases of the junction left unmatched. This CDR3 is 16 amino acids long. From germline, CDR1 is SQVTM and CDR2 ANQGSEA. CDR3 residues: CSVHLAGGPILDTQYF. The CDR3 DNA reads as TGCAGCGTTCATTTAGCGGGAGGGCCAATTTTAGATACGCAGTATTTT.

The chain has TRBV19 and TRBJ1-5, with D perhaps matching TRBD1 (6 bases). The V and J ends lost 3 bases and 0 bases respectively, with 12 bases between them. The CDR3 loop spans 16 amino acids. Germline CDR1 and CDR2: LNHDA and SQIVND (reference sequence). CDR3 nucleotides: TGTGCCAGTAGTATCGGCCCCAGGGGTAGCAATCAGCCCCAGCATTTT. It yields the protein CASSIGPRGSNQPQHF.

The V gene is TRBV30, the J gene TRBJ2-1, with a possible D match to TRBD2 (5 bases). V lost 5 bases, J lost 8 bases, and 7 bases lay in between. The germline CDR1 and CDR2 sequences are GTSNPN and SVGIG (reference sequence). CDR3 size: 10 residues. The CDR3 sequence: CAWSRDEQFF. The DNA of the CDR3 is TGTGCCTGGTCGAGGGATGAGCAGTTCTTC.

The chain employs TRBV30 and TRBJ1-2; no definite D call. V was cut by 3 bases and J by 7 bases, with 18 bases left in between. This CDR3 has 14 amino acids. Per germline, CDR1 GTSNPN and CDR2 SVGIG (reference sequence). CDR3 sequence (DNA): TGTGCCTGGAGGGGAGGAGGGTCTCGAACTGGCTACACCTTC. This gives the protein CAWRGGGSRTGYTF. Full variable domain (rest looked up from reference TRBV30 and TRBJ1-2): SQTIHQWPATLVQPVGSPLSLECTVEGTSNPNLYWYRQAAGRGLQLLFYSVGIGQISSEVPQNLSASRPQDRQFILSSKKLLLSDSGFYLCAWRGGGSRTGYTFGSGTRLTVV.

This clone was detected only once. V usage is TRBV6-1 and J usage is TRBJ1-1; 11 bases line up with TRBD1. Germline assignment: CDR1 MNHNS and CDR2 SASEGT. Trimming cost V 5 bases and J 11 bases; bases outside gene matches: 7. The CDR3 consists of 13 residues. The CDR3 sequence is CASSNGQGAWAFF. CDR3 sequence (DNA): TGTGCCAGCAGTAACGGACAGGGGGCCTGGGCTTTCTTT.

Comment on this clone: Other nucleotide sequences from this sample produce the same CDR3. The chain links TRBV29-1 to TRBJ2-7; 8 nucleotides agree with TRBD1. CDR3 length equals 12 residues. The ends lost 6 bases at V and 2 bases at J; junction bases unmatched: 3. CDR1 and CDR2 from the germline V gene are SQVTM and ANQGSEA. CDR3 in DNA: TGCAGCGTCGGACAGGGCGCCTACGAGCAGTACTTC. The encoded protein is CSVGQGAYEQYF.

The CDR3 DNA reads TGCAGCGTTGACCGCGGACAGGACACTGAAGCTTTCTTT. Protein: CSVDRGQDTEAFF. The rearrangement links TRBV29-1 to TRBJ1-1; 7 bases map to TRBD1. Unmatched junction bases numbered 4, after V lost 3 bases and J lost 3 bases. The CDR3 loop spans 13 amino acids. CDR1 is SQVTM, CDR2 ANQGSEA, per germline.

The chain links TRBV5-1 to TRBJ1-4; 9 bases fit TRBD1. CDR1 SGHRS and CDR2 YFSETQ come from the germline V gene. The J segment lost 7 bases and the V segment lost 4 bases, leaving 5 bases of the junction unmatched. The CDR3 is made up of 14 amino acids. CDR3 residues: CASSPDRGGEKLFF. The CDR3, as DNA: TGCGCCAGCAGCCCGGACAGGGGAGGTGAAAAACTGTTTTTT.

The V gene is TRBV7-2, the J gene TRBJ2-7; D unresolved. CDR1 SGHTA and CDR2 FQGNSA come from the germline V gene. The CDR3 sequence is 14 residues long. The V gene lost 5 bases and the J gene lost 0 bases, with 11 bases spanning the gap. The CDR3 sequence is CASSRPLSSYEQYF. DNA for the CDR3: TGTGCCAGCAGCCGCCCCCTTAGCTCCTACGAGCAGTACTTC.

This clone was picked up a small number of times. This rearrangement joins TRBV6-5 to TRBJ1-5, with unresolved D. The germline V gene has CDR1 MNHEY and CDR2 SVGAGI. V lost 6 bases to trimming and J lost 6 bases, with 12 bases between them. The CDR3 is made up of 13 amino acids. Written as DNA, the CDR3 is TGTGCCAGCAGCCGGGGAGTACTTCAGCCCCAGCATTTT. The encoded protein is CASSRGVLQPQHF.

The chain recombines TRBV18 with TRBJ1-1; 9 nucleotides match TRBD1. CDR3 length: 21 residues. V shed 3 bases and J 0 bases; nucleotides not matched to a gene: 20. CDR1 is KGHSH, CDR2 LQKENI, per germline. The DNA for the CDR3 is TGTGCCAGCTCACCGTATTTCGAGACAGGGGGAACCCCAATTATGAACACTGAAGCTTTCTTT. Translating gives CASSPYFETGGTPIMNTEAFF.

The sample holds one count of this clone. The chain couples TRBV5-1 to TRBJ1-5, with D perhaps TRBD1 (6 bases). Germline V gene sequence: CDR1 SGHRS, CDR2 YFSETQ. This CDR3 is built from 15 residues. The V and J ends lost 1 base and 2 bases respectively, with 10 bases between them. CDR3 coding DNA: TGCGCCAGCAGCTTGAGGGGGGGCGGCAATCAGCCCCAGCATTTT. It yields the protein CASSLRGGGNQPQHF. Variable domain in full (rest from reference TRBV5-1 and TRBJ1-5): KAGVTQTPRYLIKTRGQQVTLSCSPISGHRSVSWYQQTPGQGLQFLFEYFSETQRNKGNFPGRFSGRQFSNSRSEMNVSTLELGDSALYLCASSLRGGGNQPQHFGDGTRLSIL.

This chain joins TRBV11-1 and TRBJ2-7; 12 bases are a match to TRBD2. The germline V gene encodes CDR1 SGHAT and CDR2 FQDESV (reference sequence). Losses at the gene ends were 0 bases for V and 6 bases for J; bases not matched to a gene: 6. The length of the CDR3 is 16 residues. CDR3 bases: TGTGCCAGCAGCTTAGCAAGACTAGCGGGAGTATCCGAGCAGTACTTC. It yields the protein CASSLARLAGVSEQYF.

The chain employs TRBV7-6 and TRBJ1-1; D is uncertain. In germline, CDR1 is SGHVS, CDR2 FNYEAQ. The CDR3 sequence is 12 residues long. Deletions cut 2 bases from V and 3 bases from J, with 4 bases between. CDR3 region: CASSLSDTEAFF. CDR3 coding DNA: TGTGCCAGCAGCTTATCGGACACTGAAGCTTTCTTT.

V gene TRBV7-9 combines with J gene TRBJ2-5, with 12 positions matching TRBD2. The CDR3 has 17 residues. V lost 4 bases and J lost 2; bases outside the gene matches: 8. The V gene's germline CDR1 is SEHNR and CDR2 FQNEAQ (reference sequence). CDR3 nucleotides: TGTGCCAGCAGCTCACGACTAGGACTAGCGGGACAAGAGACCCAGTACTTC. Protein: CASSSRLGLAGQETQYF.

CDR3 sequence (DNA): TGCGCCAGCAGCTTGGCCGTGGATACGCAGTATTTT. As protein: CASSLAVDTQYF. The chain uses TRBV5-1 and TRBJ2-3, with D uncertain. The length of the CDR3 is 12 residues. The V and J ends lost 0 bases and 6 bases respectively, with 5 bases between them. Germline V gene lookup returns CDR1 SGHRS and CDR2 YFSETQ.

The chain links TRBV15 to TRBJ2-3; D is perhaps TRBD2 (6 bases). The CDR3 consists of 14 residues. Germline lookup yields CDR1 LNHNV and CDR2 YYDKDF (reference sequence). V was shortened by 1 base and J by 5 bases, with 10 bases between the two germline ends. CDR3 protein: CATSRAPSEDTQYF. The CDR3 DNA sequence: TGTGCCACCAGCAGAGCACCTAGCGAAGATACGCAGTATTTT. The full variable domain, rest sourced from reference TRBV15 and TRBJ2-3, is DAMVIQNPRYQVTQFGKPVTLSCSQTLNHNVMYWYQQKSSQAPKLLFHYYDKDFNNEADTPDNFQSRRPNTSFCFLDIRSPGLGDTAMYLCATSRAPSEDTQYFGPGTRLTVL.

V gene TRBV28 combines with J gene TRBJ1-2; D ambiguous. CDR3 length: 15 amino acids. The germline gives CDR1 MDHEN, CDR2 SYDVKM. V was pared by 8 bases and J by 3 bases, with 19 bases between. The CDR3 bases are TGTGCCAGCTACCCTGAGACCGGGGTGGACTATGGCTACACCTTC. Its translation is CASYPETGVDYGYTF.

The chain carries TRBV11-1 and TRBJ2-7; D remains ambiguous. There are 16 residues in the CDR3. In germline, CDR1 is SGHAT, CDR2 FQDESV (reference sequence). Trimming cost V 1 base and J 5 bases, with 18 bases left between them. CDR3 nucleotides: TGTGCCAGCAGCTTAGGGTTTAGTTGGGGATCGGACGAGCAGTACTTC. It encodes CASSLGFSWGSDEQYF.

The chain links TRBV7-2 to TRBJ2-7; the D gene is possibly TRBD2 (5 bases). The germline CDR1 and CDR2 sequences are SGHTA and FQGNSA. With 2 bases removed from V and 0 bases from J, the gap between germline ends came to 14 bases. The CDR3 sequence is 16 residues long. The CDR3 DNA reads as TGTGCCAGCAGCTTAATCCTCAGCGGAGCCTCCTACGAGCAGTACTTC. It encodes CASSLILSGASYEQYF.

V and J are TRBV5-1 and TRBJ1-2; 7 bases line up with TRBD1. Germline loops: CDR1 SGHRS, CDR2 YFSETQ. Losses at the gene ends were 5 bases for V and 7 bases for J; bases not matched to a gene: 8. The CDR3 length is 13 residues. The CDR3 DNA is TGCGCCAGCAGAACCGACAGGGATGGTGGCTACACCTTC. Translated: CASRTDRDGGYTF.

This rearrangement joins TRBV27 to TRBJ1-2; a weak D match, TRBD1 (5 bases). Germline CDR1 and CDR2: MNHEY and SMNVEV (reference sequence). The CDR3 contains 12 residues. The V end lost 6 bases, the J end lost 8 bases, and 13 bases lay between the germline ends. The CDR3 DNA reads as TGTGCCAGCAGAACCGGGGCCGCCGGCTACACCTTC. Protein product: CASRTGAAGYTF.

The chain uses TRBV5-1 and TRBJ2-7; the D gene is possibly TRBD1 (5 bases). V was shortened by 1 base and J by 6 bases, with 8 bases between the two germline ends. CDR1 SGHRS and CDR2 YFSETQ come from the germline V gene. The CDR3 is 12 residues long. DNA of the CDR3: TGCGCCAGCAGCTTGAGGCAGGGCGAGCAGTACTTC. Translating gives CASSLRQGEQYF.

V and J are TRBV30 and TRBJ1-5; 9 bases map to TRBD1. The CDR3 extends over 14 amino acids. Germline trimming cut 2 bases from V and 9 bases from J; bases unmatched to any gene: 8. Germline V gene data show CDR1 as GTSNPN and CDR2 as SVGIG (reference sequence). CDR3 in amino acids: CAWSPGTGPRPQHF. The CDR3 DNA reads as TGTGCCTGGAGTCCCGGGACAGGGCCCCGGCCCCAGCATTTT.

V is TRBV29-1 and J is TRBJ2-3; 8 bases line up with TRBD2. The length of the CDR3 is 15 residues. Trimming took 5 bases from V and 1 from J; bases not matched to a gene: 8. Germline V gene sequence: CDR1 SQVTM, CDR2 ANQGSEA. CDR3: CSVLTGGIRTDTQYF. CDR3 sequence (DNA): TGCAGCGTTCTAACGGGAGGGATCCGCACAGATACGCAGTATTTT.

Worth noting for this clone: Mismatch with germline at one junction end may stem from a read error. The chain couples TRBV5-6 to TRBJ2-7; the match to TRBD1 covers 7 bases. The length of the CDR3 is 15 residues. Germline CDR1 SGHDT, CDR2 YYEEEE. The CDR3 reads CASSRYGTVAYGQYF. The CDR3 DNA reads as TGTGCCAGCAGTCGTTACGGGACAGTGGCCTACGGGCAGTACTTC.

This rearrangement joins TRBV7-2 to TRBJ1-2, with TRBD1 as a possible D gene (6 bases). Per germline, CDR1 SGHTA and CDR2 FQGNSA. There are 15 residues in the CDR3. Between the trimmed V and J ends, which lost 6 bases and 2 bases, there was a span of 16 bases. Here the CDR3 reads CASSSRGAANYGYTF. In DNA form, the CDR3 reads TGTGCCAGCAGTTCTCGGGGGGCAGCAAACTATGGCTACACCTTC.

As regards this clone: This sample also contains other DNA sequences that code for the same CDR3. V and J are TRBV27 and TRBJ2-2; D might be TRBD1 (5 bases). The CDR3 loop spans 14 amino acids. V was pared by 2 bases and J by 5 bases, with 9 bases between. CDR1 MNHEY and CDR2 SMNVEV come from the germline V gene (reference sequence). The CDR3: CASSLVGVTGELFF. CDR3 sequence (DNA): TGTGCCAGCAGTTTAGTAGGGGTGACCGGGGAGCTGTTTTTT.

V is TRBV29-1 and J is TRBJ2-7; a weak D match, TRBD2 (6 bases). In germline, CDR1 is SQVTM, CDR2 ANQGSEA. The V end lost 3 bases, the J end lost 2 bases, and 8 bases lay between the germline ends. CDR3 length: 12 residues. CDR3 loop: CSVDAGPYEQYF. CDR3 nucleotides: TGCAGCGTTGATGCGGGACCCTACGAGCAGTACTTC.

V is TRBV5-1 and J is TRBJ1-1; D is undetermined. V shed 0 bases and J shed 6 bases, with 9 bases lying between them. This CDR3 is 13 amino acids long. CDR1 and CDR2 (germline): SGHRS, YFSETQ. The CDR3 bases are TGCGCCAGCAGCTTGGGTTTATCCGCTGAAGCTTTCTTT. Amino acid sequence: CASSLGLSAEAFF.

This clone was observed a few times. V and J are TRBV11-2 and TRBJ2-1, with TRBD2 as a possible D gene (6 bases). Germline assignment: CDR1 SGHAT and CDR2 FQNNGV. This CDR3 spans 16 amino acids. With 4 bases removed from V and 8 bases from J, the gap between germline ends came to 21 bases. CDR3 amino acids: CASSSIGGGVGDEQFF. As DNA, the CDR3 is TGTGCCAGCAGCTCCATTGGGGGAGGAGTAGGGGATGAGCAGTTCTTC.

The chain has TRBV30 and TRBJ1-5; D not resolved. In germline, CDR1 is GTSNPN, CDR2 SVGIG (reference sequence). The CDR3 is made up of 12 amino acids. V was cut by 4 bases and J by 10 bases, with 14 bases left in between. The CDR3 loop reads CAWKQTTGPQHF. For the CDR3, the DNA is TGTGCCTGGAAGCAGACGACTGGTCCCCAGCATTTT.